This T cell receptor (beta chain) was recovered during a study of technical replicates of blood from a few donors. Germline CDR1 is MNHEY and CDR2 is SVGAGI. This CDR3 is 15 amino acids long. Trimming took off 2 bases at V and 3 bases at J, with 10 bases between the two ends. This table comes from immunoSEQ multiplex PCR, and its TCRdb copy is limited to in-frame clones, with some not included. Among 80,000 or so clones, nearly 97% were seen once, and the ten largest hold more than 0.35%. The J gene is TRBJ1-4, the V gene TRBV6-5; no clear D. This receptor was taken from a human donor in good health. Sequencing was carried out using T cells isolated from PBMCs. The CDR3, as DNA: TGTGCCAGCAGTTACAGACGGAGGGCTAATGAAAAACTGTTTTTT. Protein: CASSYRRRANEKLFF.